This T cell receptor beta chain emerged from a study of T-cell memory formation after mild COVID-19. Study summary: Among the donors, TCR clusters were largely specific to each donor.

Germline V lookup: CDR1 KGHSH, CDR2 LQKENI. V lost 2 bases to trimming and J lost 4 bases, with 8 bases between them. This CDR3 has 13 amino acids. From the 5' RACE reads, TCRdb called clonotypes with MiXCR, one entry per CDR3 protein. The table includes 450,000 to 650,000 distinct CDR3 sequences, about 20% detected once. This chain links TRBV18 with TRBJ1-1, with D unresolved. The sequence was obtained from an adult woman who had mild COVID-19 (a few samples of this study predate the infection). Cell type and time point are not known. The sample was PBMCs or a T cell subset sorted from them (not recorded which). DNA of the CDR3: TGTGCCAGCTCACCATCCCAGACCACTGAAGCTTTCTTT. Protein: CASSPSQTTEAFF. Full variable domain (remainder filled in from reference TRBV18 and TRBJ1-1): NAGVMQNPRHLVRRRGQEARLRCSPMKGHSHVYWYRQLPEEGLKFMVYLQKENIIDESGMPKERFSAEFPKEGPSILRIQQVVRGDSAAYFCASSPSQTTEAFFGQGTRLTVV.